This entry lists 20 T cell receptor beta chains sequenced from one sample in a study of identical twins. TCRdb processed the 5' RACE reads anew with MiXCR; each CDR3 protein has one entry. The table lists 1.5 million or so distinct CDR3 sequences, roughly 35% of them singletons. Sequencing input: cord blood. The receptors were sampled from a newborn girl in good health.

V is TRBV5-1 and J is TRBJ1-5; D gene ambiguous. The CDR3 length is 15 residues. Per the germline V gene, CDR1 is SGHRS and CDR2 is YFSETQ. Trimming took 5 bases from V and 1 from J, leaving 13 bases between them. CDR3 protein: CASSQWVRSNQPQHF. CDR3 coding DNA: TGCGCCAGCAGTCAATGGGTTAGGAGCAATCAGCCCCAGCATTTT.

The rearrangement links TRBV24-1 to TRBJ1-4, with TRBD1 matching over 7 bases. The length of the CDR3 is 16 residues. CDR1 is KGHDR and CDR2 is SFDVKD in the germline V gene. The V gene end was trimmed by 0 bases and the J gene end by 6 bases; junction bases not matched to a gene: 6. The CDR3 DNA sequence: TGTGCCACCAGTGATTTGAGAATTGACAGGGATGAAAAACTGTTTTTT. This encodes CATSDLRIDRDEKLFF.

V gene TRBV6-2 or TRBV6-3 combines with J gene TRBJ1-5; D is uncertain. Germline values: CDR1 MNHEY, CDR2 SVGEGT. The V end lost 7 bases, the J end lost 3 bases, and 10 bases lay between the germline ends. The CDR3 is made up of 13 amino acids. CDR3 residues: CASKRSSNQPQHF. CDR3 sequence (DNA): TGTGCCAGCAAACGGTCATCCAATCAGCCCCAGCATTTT.

On this clonotype: Germline and junction disagree at one end, which may indicate a read error. This chain connects TRBV28 to TRBJ2-7, with 10 nucleotides matching TRBD2. From germline, CDR1 is MDHEN and CDR2 SYDVKM. The CDR3 is 20 amino acids. DNA of the CDR3: TGTGTCAGCAGCCCCATTGGGTATAGAGCGGGAGGGCCTCAACCCTACGAGCAGTACTTC. It encodes CVSSPIGYRAGGPQPYEQYF. The variable domain in full, completed from reference TRBV28 and TRBJ2-7, reads DVKVTQSSRYLVKRTGEKVFLECVQDMDHENMFWYRQDPGLGLRLIYFSYDVKMKEKGDIPEGYSVSREKKERFSLILESASTNQTSMYLCVSSPIGYRAGGPQPYEQYFGPGTRLTVT.

Only a few counts were recorded for this clonotype. The chain is built from TRBV14 and TRBJ2-1, with unresolved D. Germline CDR1 is SGHDN and CDR2 is FVKESK. V was shortened by 4 bases and J by 1 base, with 14 bases between the two germline ends. This CDR3 has 16 residues. In DNA, the CDR3 is TGTGCCAGCAGCCCCCGAGAGGCTTTATCCTACAATGAGCAGTTCTTC. Its protein product is CASSPREALSYNEQFF.

The chain has TRBV19 and TRBJ2-5; D gene uncertain. V lost 10 bases and J lost 3, with 15 bases in between. The CDR3 has 13 amino acids. Germline lookup yields CDR1 LNHDA and CDR2 SQIVND (reference sequence). CDR3 loop: CATLDAKEETQYF. CDR3 DNA: TGTGCCACCCTGGACGCTAAAGAAGAGACCCAGTACTTC.

This clonotype appeared a few times. The chain has TRBV12-3 or TRBV12-4 and TRBJ1-1; no clear D. Trimming stripped 7 bases from V and 1 base from J, with 10 bases between. The CDR3 length is 13 residues. DNA of the CDR3: TGTGCCAGCATTCGACGACAGAACACTGAAGCTTTCTTT. Amino acid sequence: CASIRRQNTEAFF.

This chain joins TRBV25-1 and TRBJ2-1; TRBD2 aligns across 8 bases. Trimming at V came to 3 bases and at J to 4 bases, leaving 8 bases not matched to a gene. This CDR3 has 16 amino acids. Germline V gene lookup returns CDR1 MGHDK and CDR2 SYGVNS. In nucleotides, the CDR3 is TGTGCCAGCAGTGACCGGACTAGCCCCAAATACAATGAGCAGTTCTTC. Amino acid sequence: CASSDRTSPKYNEQFF.

The chain has TRBV7-2 and TRBJ1-1, with D possibly TRBD1 on 6 matching bases. Deletions cut 1 base from V and 5 bases from J, with 20 bases between. From germline, CDR1 is SGHTA and CDR2 FQGNSA. CDR3 length: 17 amino acids. The CDR3 region has the DNA TGTGCCAGCAGCTTAGAGGGCAGGGGAGGTTCGTATACTGAAGCTTTCTTT. Protein sequence: CASSLEGRGGSYTEAFF.

The V gene is TRBV7-8, the J gene TRBJ2-1; D is ambiguous. TRBJ2-7 matches the DNA end more closely, so the J call is doubtful. From germline, CDR1 is SGHVS and CDR2 FQNEAQ. This CDR3 has 16 residues. Here the CDR3 reads CASSNWRTSSYNEQYF. For the CDR3, the DNA is TGTGCCAGCAGCAACTGGCGGACCAGCTCCTACAATGAGCAGTACTTC.

The chain uses TRBV6-2 or TRBV6-3 and TRBJ1-2, with D perhaps matching TRBD1 (6 bases). The ends were cut back, 7 bases at V and 7 bases at J, with 16 bases in the middle. CDR3 length equals 13 residues. Germline CDR1 and CDR2: MNHEY and SVGEGT. CDR3 region: CASTRLGQSGYTF. The CDR3 DNA sequence: TGTGCCAGCACCCGCCTTGGACAGTCTGGCTACACCTTC.

A few counts support this clonotype. The chain couples TRBV20-1 to TRBJ1-2, with 9 bases lining up with TRBD1. V was clipped by 2 bases and J by 4 bases; unmatched bases: 8. The CDR3 covers 15 residues. Germline V lookup: CDR1 DFQATT, CDR2 SNEGSKA (reference sequence). The CDR3 coding sequence is TGCAGTGCTAGACCCAACAGGGGGCGCGCCTATGGCTACACCTTC. The encoded protein is CSARPNRGRAYGYTF.

The chain recombines TRBV20-1 with TRBJ2-1; maybe TRBD2 (6 bases). The CDR3 runs 14 residues. Germline lookup yields CDR1 DFQATT and CDR2 SNEGSKA (reference sequence). The V and J ends lost 1 base and 4 bases respectively, with 11 bases between them. The CDR3 DNA sequence: TGCAGTGCTAGAGGGGGGGACTTTTACAATGAGCAGTTCTTC. Residues: CSARGGDFYNEQFF.

This clonotype has a count of ten or more. The CDR3 is CASSPQGAQDTQYF. The CDR3 nucleotides are TGTGCCAGCAGTCCACAGGGGGCGCAGGATACGCAGTATTTT. The chain joins TRBV12-3 or TRBV12-4 to TRBJ2-3; the match to TRBD1 covers 9 bases. This CDR3 comprises 14 residues. Trimming took 5 bases from V and 6 from J; bases not matched to a gene: 6.

The genes are TRBV5-4 and TRBJ1-2; maybe TRBD1 (6 bases). The V end lost 10 bases, the J end lost 8 bases, and 18 bases lay between the germline ends. The length of the CDR3 is 12 residues. Germline loops: CDR1 SGHNT, CDR2 YYREEE (reference sequence). Written as DNA, the CDR3 is TGTGCCGTTAGCGGTAGGGGGTGGGGCTACACCTTC. Amino acid sequence: CAVSGRGWGYTF.

This clonotype has a count of ten or more. V usage is TRBV12-3 or TRBV12-4 and J usage is TRBJ2-1; 14 bases match TRBD2. There are 15 residues in the CDR3. The V segment lost 6 bases and the J segment 5 bases; nucleotides outside the gene matches: 3. The CDR3 DNA reads TGTGCCAGCAGCTGGACTAGCGGGAGGAACAATGAGCAGTTCTTC. Protein sequence: CASSWTSGRNNEQFF.

This clonotype turned up a few times. J is TRBJ2-1 and V is TRBV25-1; TRBD1 might be the D (5 bases). The CDR3 loop spans 13 amino acids. Germline V lookup: CDR1 MGHDK, CDR2 SYGVNS. Trimming took off 4 bases at V and 10 bases at J, with 14 bases between the two ends. The CDR3 reads CASSVKGSLEQFF. The CDR3, as DNA: TGTGCCAGCAGTGTCAAGGGGTCATTGGAGCAGTTCTTC.

This clonotype was picked up a small number of times. V is TRBV13 and J is TRBJ2-5; D gene ambiguous. V was clipped by 5 bases and J by 6 bases, with 7 bases between them. Looked up from germline, CDR1 is PRHDT and CDR2 is FYEKMQ (reference sequence). This CDR3 is built from 11 residues. CDR3 nucleotides: TGTGCCAGCAGCGTGACGAAGACCCAGTACTTC. Translated: CASSVTKTQYF.

Notes on this clonotype: At one end the junction does not follow the germline gene, possibly because of a read error. The chain links TRBV18 to TRBJ2-5; TRBD2 matches 9 bases. Germline assignment: CDR1 KGHSH and CDR2 LQKENI. This CDR3 is 14 amino acids long. The CDR3 loop is CASSPRAGGETQYF. In DNA, the CDR3 is TGTGCCAGCTCCCCACGCGCGGGAGGGGAGACCCAGTACTTC. Drawing the rest from reference TRBV18 and TRBJ2-5, the complete variable domain is NAGVMQNPRHLVRRRGQEARLRCSPMKGHSHVYWYRQLPEEGLKFMVYLQKENIIDESGMPKERFSAEFPKEGPSILRIQQVVRGDSAAYFCASSPRAGGETQYFGPGTRLLVL.

V and J are TRBV6-6 and TRBJ2-3; tentatively, D is TRBD2 (5 bases). V was shortened by 2 bases and J by 3 bases, with 9 bases between the two germline ends. The CDR3 extends over 14 amino acids. The germline gives CDR1 MNHNY, CDR2 SVGAGI (reference sequence). The chain's CDR3 is CASSYVLVTDTQYF. CDR3 in DNA: TGTGCCAGCAGTTACGTACTAGTAACAGATACGCAGTATTTT.